A selection of T cell receptor beta chains follows, all from one sample in a study of T cells in Graves' hyperthyroidism and ophthalmopathy. TCRdb passed the multiplex PCR reads through MiXCR, listing each CDR3 protein once. Here the sample spans about 59,000 distinct CDR3 sequences, approximately 57% being singletons. The source material was blood. These TCRs come from a woman aged 55-69 years with Graves' ophthalmopathy. CDR3s include the opening cysteine and the closing phenylalanine or tryptophan. Fields, in order: J gene, V gene, D gene, clone size, CDR3 DNA, CDR3 protein. D genes are given only for firm matches. A clone size is listed for some rows: how often the clone was seen (once, few, many), or a class if it is expanded.

>TRBJ2-1|TRBV9|NA|many
TGTGCCAGCAGCGTAATACCAGACAATGAGCAGTTCTTC
CASSVIPDNEQFF
>TRBJ2-7|TRBV6-5|NA|NA
TGTGCCAGCAGTTACGGCGGGGATCCGACCTCTGGGGCCTACGAGCAGTACTTC
CASSYGGDPTSGAYEQYF
>TRBJ1-1|TRBV13|NA|many
TGTGCCAGCAGACTGGGCGGGAAGAACACTGAAGCTTTCTTT
CASRLGGKNTEAFF
>TRBJ1-6|TRBV20-1|TRBD1|medium-sized
TGCAGTGCTAAAAGGGACAGCAATAATTCACCCCTCCACTTT
CSAKRDSNNSPLHF
>TRBJ1-4|TRBV25-1|NA|NA
TGTGCCAGCAGTGGAGGGGAGGCAGGCAAATTTAATGAAAAACTGTTTTTT
CASSGGEAGKFNEKLFF
>TRBJ1-4|TRBV29-1|TRBD1|NA
TGCAGCGTTCAGGAGACAGGGGCTAATGAAAAACTGTTTTTT
CSVQETGANEKLFF
>TRBJ1-2|TRBV20-1|TRBD1|medium-sized
TGCAGTGCTAGGCGGGAGGACAGGCCCTCCTATGGCTACACCTTC
CSARREDRPSYGYTF
>TRBJ2-3|TRBV4-2|TRBD2|many
TGTGCCAGCAGCCAAGATCCGGCTAGCGGGATTGGGACAGATACGCAGTATTTT
CASSQDPASGIGTDTQYF
>TRBJ1-1|TRBV20-1|NA|medium-sized
TGCAGTTGGGAAATGAACACTGAAGCTTTCTTT
CSWEMNTEAFF
>TRBJ2-1|TRBV6-4|TRBD1|NA
TGTGCCAGCAGTGCCCGACAGGGTTACAGTGAGCAGTTCTTC
CASSARQGYSEQFF
>TRBJ1-1|TRBV20-1|NA|many
TGCAGTGCTAGGGCTGGGGGGGGCCAAGCGACTGAAGCTTTCTTT
CSARAGGGQATEAFF
>TRBJ2-3|TRBV7-6|TRBD2|NA
TGTGCCAGCAGGGGGGCGGGGGGTGGCACAGATACGCAGTATTTT
CASRGAGGGTDTQYF
>TRBJ2-3|TRBV20-1|TRBD2|NA
TGCAGTGCCGAGATGGGACTAGCGGACACAGATACGCAGTATTTT
CSAEMGLADTDTQYF
>TRBJ2-7|TRBV20-1|NA|medium-sized
TGCAGTGCTAGTAGCAGGAACGACGAGCAGTACTTC
CSASSRNDEQYF
>TRBJ1-3|TRBV20-1|NA|medium-sized
TGCAGTGCTAGAGAGACCAAACGGACGAACACCATATATTTT
CSARETKRTNTIYF
>TRBJ2-1|TRBV5-1|NA|many
TGCGCCAGCAGACCGAGGACAGAATACAATGAGCAGTTCTTC
CASRPRTEYNEQFF
>TRBJ2-1|TRBV7-6|TRBD2|NA
TGTGCCAGCTCACCATTGGGACTAGCGAGCAATGAGCAGTTCTTC
CASSPLGLASNEQFF
>TRBJ2-7|TRBV7-2|TRBD1|medium-sized
TGTGCCACCCAAGGGCAGGGGGTCGAGCAGTACTTC
CATQGQGVEQYF
>TRBJ2-3|TRBV7-7|TRBD2|NA
TGTGCTAGCAGCTGTTCATGGACTAGCTCAAATACGCAGTATTTT
CASSCSWTSSNTQYF
>TRBJ1-3|TRBV20-1|NA|many
TGCAGTGCTTATGGGACCGGATCCGCTGGAAACACCATATATTTT
CSAYGTGSAGNTIYF